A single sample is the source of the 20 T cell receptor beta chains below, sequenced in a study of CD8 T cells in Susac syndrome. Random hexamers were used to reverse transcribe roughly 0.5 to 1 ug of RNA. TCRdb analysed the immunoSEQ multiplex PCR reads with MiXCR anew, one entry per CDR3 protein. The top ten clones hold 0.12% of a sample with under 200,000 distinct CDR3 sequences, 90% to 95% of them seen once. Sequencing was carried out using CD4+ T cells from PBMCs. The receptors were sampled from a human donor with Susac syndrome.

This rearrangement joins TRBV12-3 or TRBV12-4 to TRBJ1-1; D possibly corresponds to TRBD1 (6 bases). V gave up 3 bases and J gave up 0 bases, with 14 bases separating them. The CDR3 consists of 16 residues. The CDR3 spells CASSLGQGLMNTEAFF. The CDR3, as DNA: TGTGCCAGCAGTTTGGGTCAGGGGCTTATGAACACTGAAGCTTTCTTT.

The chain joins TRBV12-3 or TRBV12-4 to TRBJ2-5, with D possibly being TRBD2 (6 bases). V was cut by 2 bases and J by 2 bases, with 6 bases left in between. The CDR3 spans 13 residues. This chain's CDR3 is CASSLLAQETQYF. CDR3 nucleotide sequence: TGTGCCAGCAGTTTACTAGCGCAAGAGACCCAGTACTTC.

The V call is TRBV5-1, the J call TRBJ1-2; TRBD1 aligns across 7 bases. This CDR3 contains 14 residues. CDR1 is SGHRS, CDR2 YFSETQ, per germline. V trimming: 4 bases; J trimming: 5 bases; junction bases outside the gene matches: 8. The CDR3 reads CASSTAEGAYGYTF. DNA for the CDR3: TGCGCCAGCAGCACTGCCGAGGGGGCTTATGGCTACACCTTC.

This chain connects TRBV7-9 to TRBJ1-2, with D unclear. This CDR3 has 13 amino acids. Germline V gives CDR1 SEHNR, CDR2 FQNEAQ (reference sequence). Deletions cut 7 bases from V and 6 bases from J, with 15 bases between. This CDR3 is CASTQRDFHGYTF. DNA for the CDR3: TGTGCCAGCACCCAGAGGGATTTCCATGGCTACACCTTC.

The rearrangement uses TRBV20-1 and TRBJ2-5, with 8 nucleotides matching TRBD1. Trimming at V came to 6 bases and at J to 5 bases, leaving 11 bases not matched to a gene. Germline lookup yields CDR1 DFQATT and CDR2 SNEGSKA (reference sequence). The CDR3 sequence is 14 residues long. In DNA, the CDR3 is TGCAGTGCGCCCCCGACAGGGGCATCGGAGACCCAGTACTTC. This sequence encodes CSAPPTGASETQYF.

The CDR3 here is CAWSVGDRGYF. The DNA of the CDR3 is TGTGCCTGGAGTGTCGGGGACAGGGGGTACTTC. The V and J genes are TRBV30 and TRBJ2-7; TRBD1 matches at 10 bases. The CDR3 has 11 amino acids. Trimming took 0 bases from V and 12 from J; bases not matched to a gene: 2. Germline CDR1 reads GTSNPN; CDR2 reads SVGIG (reference sequence).

The chain's CDR3 is CSARDSSNEKLFF. CDR3 nucleotides: TGCAGCGCCCGGGACAGCTCTAATGAAAAACTGTTTTTT. The chain employs TRBV29-1 and TRBJ1-4; 7 bases fit TRBD1. Germline V gene sequence: CDR1 SQVTM, CDR2 ANQGSEA. The trim removed 7 bases at V and 3 bases at J, leaving 5 bases unmatched. The CDR3 totals 13 residues.

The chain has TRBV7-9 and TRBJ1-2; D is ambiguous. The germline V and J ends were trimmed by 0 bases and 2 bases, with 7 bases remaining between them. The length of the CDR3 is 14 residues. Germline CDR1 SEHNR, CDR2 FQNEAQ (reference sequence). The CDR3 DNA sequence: TGTGCCAGCAGCTTAGCCCACACCAACTATGGCTACACCTTC. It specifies CASSLAHTNYGYTF.

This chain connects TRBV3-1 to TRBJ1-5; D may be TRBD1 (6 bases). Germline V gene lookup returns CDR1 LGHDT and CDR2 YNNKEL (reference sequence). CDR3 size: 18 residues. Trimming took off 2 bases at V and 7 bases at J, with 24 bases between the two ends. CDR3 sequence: CASSQSPIRQGSAQPQHF. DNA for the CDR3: TGTGCCAGCAGCCAAAGTCCCATCAGGCAGGGGTCAGCGCAGCCCCAGCATTTT.

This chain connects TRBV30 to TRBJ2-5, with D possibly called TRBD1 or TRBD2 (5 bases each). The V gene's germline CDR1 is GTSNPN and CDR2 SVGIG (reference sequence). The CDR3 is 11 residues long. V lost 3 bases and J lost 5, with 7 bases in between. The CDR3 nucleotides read TGTGCCTGGAGCGGGGCGGAGACCCAGTACTTC. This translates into CAWSGAETQYF.

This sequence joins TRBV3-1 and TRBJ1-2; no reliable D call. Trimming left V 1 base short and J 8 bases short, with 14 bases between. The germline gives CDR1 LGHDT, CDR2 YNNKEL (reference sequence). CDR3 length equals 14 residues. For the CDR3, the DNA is TGTGCCAGCAGCCAAGCAGACATTAGCCCCGGCTACACCTTC. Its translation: CASSQADISPGYTF.

CDR3 region: CASSSVPYSYNSPLHF. The CDR3, as DNA: TGTGCCAGCAGTTCCGTTCCATACTCCTATAATTCACCCCTCCACTTT. V gene TRBV27 combines with J gene TRBJ1-6; no definite D call. V lost 4 bases and J 0 bases, leaving 10 bases between the germline ends. Germline-derived CDR1 and CDR2 are MNHEY and SMNVEV (reference sequence). CDR3 length: 16 amino acids.

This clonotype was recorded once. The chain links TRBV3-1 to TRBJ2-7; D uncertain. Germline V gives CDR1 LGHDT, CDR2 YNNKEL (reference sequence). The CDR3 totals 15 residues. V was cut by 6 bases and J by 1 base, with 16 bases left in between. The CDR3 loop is CASRRSQDMSYEQYF. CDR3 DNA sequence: TGTGCCAGCAGAAGAAGTCAAGACATGTCCTACGAGCAGTACTTC.

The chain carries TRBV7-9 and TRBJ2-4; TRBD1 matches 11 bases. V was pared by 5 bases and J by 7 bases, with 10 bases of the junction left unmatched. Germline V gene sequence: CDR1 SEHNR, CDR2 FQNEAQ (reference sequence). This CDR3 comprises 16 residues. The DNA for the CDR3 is TGTGCCAGCAGCATCAGGGGGACAGGGGGAAGGAACATTCAGTACTTC. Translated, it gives CASSIRGTGGRNIQYF.

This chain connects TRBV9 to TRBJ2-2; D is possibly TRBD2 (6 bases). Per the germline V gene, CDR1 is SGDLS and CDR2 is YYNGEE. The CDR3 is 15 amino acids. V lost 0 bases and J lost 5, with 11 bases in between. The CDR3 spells CASSVAGGRTGELFF. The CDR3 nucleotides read TGTGCCAGCAGCGTAGCTGGGGGGAGGACCGGGGAGCTGTTTTTT.

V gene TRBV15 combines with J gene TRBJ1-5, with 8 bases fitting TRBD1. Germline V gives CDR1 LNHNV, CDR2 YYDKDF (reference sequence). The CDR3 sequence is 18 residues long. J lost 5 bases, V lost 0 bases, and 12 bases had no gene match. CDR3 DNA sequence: TGTGCCACCAGCAGAGATAAGGCTTGGGCAGGGGGCGATCAGCCCCAGCATTTT. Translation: CATSRDKAWAGGDQPQHF.

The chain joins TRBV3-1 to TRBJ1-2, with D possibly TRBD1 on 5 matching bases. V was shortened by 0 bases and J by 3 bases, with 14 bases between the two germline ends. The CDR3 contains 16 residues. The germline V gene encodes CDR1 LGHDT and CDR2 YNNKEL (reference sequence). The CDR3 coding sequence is TGTGCCAGCAGCCAAGATATGGCGGGGCTGGACTATGGCTACACCTTC. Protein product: CASSQDMAGLDYGYTF.

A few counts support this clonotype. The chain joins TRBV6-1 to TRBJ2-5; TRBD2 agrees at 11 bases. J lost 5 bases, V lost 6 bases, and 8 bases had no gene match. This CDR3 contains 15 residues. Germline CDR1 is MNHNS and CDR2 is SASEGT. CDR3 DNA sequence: TGTGCCAGCAGCTGGACTAGCGGGTCGGGGGAGACCCAGTACTTC. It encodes CASSWTSGSGETQYF.

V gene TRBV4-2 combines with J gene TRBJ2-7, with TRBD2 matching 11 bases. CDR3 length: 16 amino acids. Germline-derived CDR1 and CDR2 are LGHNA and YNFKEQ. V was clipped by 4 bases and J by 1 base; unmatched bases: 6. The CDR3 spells CASSRKLAGESYEQYF. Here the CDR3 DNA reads TGTGCCAGCAGCCGTAAACTAGCGGGGGAATCCTACGAGCAGTACTTC.

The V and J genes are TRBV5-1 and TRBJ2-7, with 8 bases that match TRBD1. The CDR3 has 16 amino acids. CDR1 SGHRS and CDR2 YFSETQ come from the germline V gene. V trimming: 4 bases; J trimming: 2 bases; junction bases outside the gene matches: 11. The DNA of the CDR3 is TGCGCCAGCAGCCCCCCGCCCGGACAGGGCACCTACGAGCAGTACTTC. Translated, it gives CASSPPPGQGTYEQYF.